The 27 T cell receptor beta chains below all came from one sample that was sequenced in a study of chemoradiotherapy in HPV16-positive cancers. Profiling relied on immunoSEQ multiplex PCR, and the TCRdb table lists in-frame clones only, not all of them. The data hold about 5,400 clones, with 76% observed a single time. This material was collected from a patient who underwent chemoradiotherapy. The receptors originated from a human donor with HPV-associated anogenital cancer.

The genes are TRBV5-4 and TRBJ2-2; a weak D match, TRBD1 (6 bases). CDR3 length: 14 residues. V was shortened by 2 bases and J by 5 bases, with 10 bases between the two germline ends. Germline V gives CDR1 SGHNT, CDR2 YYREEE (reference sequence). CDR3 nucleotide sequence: TGTGCCAGCAGCTTCCCAACAGGGACCGGGGAGCTGTTTTTT. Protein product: CASSFPTGTGELFF.

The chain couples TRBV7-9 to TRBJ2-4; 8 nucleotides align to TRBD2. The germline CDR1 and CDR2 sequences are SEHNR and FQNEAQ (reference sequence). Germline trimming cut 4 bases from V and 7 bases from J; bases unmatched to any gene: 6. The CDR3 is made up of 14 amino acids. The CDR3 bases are TGTGCCAGCAGCTCGGGGGGGCTCTCCAACATTCAGTACTTC. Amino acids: CASSSGGLSNIQYF.

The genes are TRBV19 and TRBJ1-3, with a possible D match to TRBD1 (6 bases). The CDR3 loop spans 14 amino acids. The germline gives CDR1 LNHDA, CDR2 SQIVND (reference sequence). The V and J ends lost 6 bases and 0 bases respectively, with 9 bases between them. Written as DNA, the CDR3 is TGTGCCAGTAGAACAGGGTTCTCTGGAAACACCATATATTTT. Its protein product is CASRTGFSGNTIYF.

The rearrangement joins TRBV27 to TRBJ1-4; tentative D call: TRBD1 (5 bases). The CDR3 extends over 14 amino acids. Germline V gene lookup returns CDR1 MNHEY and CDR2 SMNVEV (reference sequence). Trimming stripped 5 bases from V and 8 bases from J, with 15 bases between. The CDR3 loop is CASSPRPSGEKLFF. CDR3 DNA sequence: TGTGCCAGCAGTCCCCGCCCTTCAGGGGAAAAACTGTTTTTT.

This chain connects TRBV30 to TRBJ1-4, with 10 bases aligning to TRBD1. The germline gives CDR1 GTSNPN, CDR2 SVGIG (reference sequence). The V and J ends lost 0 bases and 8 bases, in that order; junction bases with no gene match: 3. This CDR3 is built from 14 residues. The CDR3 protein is CAWSVVTGGEKLFF. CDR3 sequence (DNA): TGTGCCTGGAGTGTAGTGACAGGGGGCGAAAAACTGTTTTTT.

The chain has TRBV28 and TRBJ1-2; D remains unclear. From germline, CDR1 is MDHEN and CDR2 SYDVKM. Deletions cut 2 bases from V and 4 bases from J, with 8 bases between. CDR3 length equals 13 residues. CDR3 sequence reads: CASSLVSSYGYTF. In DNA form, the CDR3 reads TGTGCCAGCAGTTTAGTATCCAGCTATGGCTACACCTTC.

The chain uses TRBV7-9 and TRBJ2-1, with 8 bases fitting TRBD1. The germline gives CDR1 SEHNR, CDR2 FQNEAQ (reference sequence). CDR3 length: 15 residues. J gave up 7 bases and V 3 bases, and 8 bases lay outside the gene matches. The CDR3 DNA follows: TGTGCCAGCAGCTTCTGGCAGGGGGCAGGGAATGAGCAGTTCTTC. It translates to CASSFWQGAGNEQFF.

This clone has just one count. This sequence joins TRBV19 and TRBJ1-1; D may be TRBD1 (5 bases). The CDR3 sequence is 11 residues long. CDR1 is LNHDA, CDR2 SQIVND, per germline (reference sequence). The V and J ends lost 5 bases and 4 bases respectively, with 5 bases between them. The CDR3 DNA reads TGTGCCAGTAGTCAGGGCACTGAAGCTTTCTTT. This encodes CASSQGTEAFF.

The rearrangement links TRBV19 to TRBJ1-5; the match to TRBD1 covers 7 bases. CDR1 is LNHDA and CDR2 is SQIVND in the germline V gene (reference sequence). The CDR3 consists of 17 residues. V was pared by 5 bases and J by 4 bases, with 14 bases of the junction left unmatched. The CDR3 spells CASSPRQGLVGNQPQHF. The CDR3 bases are TGTGCCAGTAGTCCGAGACAGGGACTAGTTGGGAATCAGCCCCAGCATTTT.

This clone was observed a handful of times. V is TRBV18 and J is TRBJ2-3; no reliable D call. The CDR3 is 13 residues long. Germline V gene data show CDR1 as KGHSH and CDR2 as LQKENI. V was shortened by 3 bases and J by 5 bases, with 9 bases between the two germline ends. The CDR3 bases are TGTGCCAGCTCACCGGGCTCTAAAGATACGCAGTATTTT. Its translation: CASSPGSKDTQYF.

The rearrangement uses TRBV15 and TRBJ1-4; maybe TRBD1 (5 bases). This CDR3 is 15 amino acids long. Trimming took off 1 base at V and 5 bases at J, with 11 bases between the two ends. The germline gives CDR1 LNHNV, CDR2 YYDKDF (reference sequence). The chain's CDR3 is CATSRGDGSNEKLFF. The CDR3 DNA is TGTGCCACCAGCAGAGGGGACGGATCAAATGAAAAACTGTTTTTT.

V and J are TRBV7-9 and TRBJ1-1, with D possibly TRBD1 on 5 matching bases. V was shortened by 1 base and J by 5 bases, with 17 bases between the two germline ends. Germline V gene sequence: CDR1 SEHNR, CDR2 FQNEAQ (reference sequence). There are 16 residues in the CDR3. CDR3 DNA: TGTGCCAGCAGCTTAGAAGGGGAGAGACCGGAGACTGAAGCTTTCTTT. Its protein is CASSLEGERPETEAFF.

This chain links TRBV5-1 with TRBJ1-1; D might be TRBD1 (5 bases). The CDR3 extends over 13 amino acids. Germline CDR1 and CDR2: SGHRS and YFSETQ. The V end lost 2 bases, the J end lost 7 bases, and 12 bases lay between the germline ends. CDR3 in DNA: TGCGCCAGCAGCTTAGGGGTCCGGGGTGAAGCTTTCTTT. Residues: CASSLGVRGEAFF.

The DNA for the CDR3 is TGCGCCAGCAGCTTGGCCTTTGGGGGGACCTACGAGCAGTACTTC. Translating gives CASSLAFGGTYEQYF. The chain couples TRBV5-1 to TRBJ2-7; D is perhaps TRBD2 (6 bases). Germline V gene data show CDR1 as SGHRS and CDR2 as YFSETQ. The CDR3 has 15 residues. The ends were cut back, 0 bases at V and 2 bases at J, with 12 bases in the middle.

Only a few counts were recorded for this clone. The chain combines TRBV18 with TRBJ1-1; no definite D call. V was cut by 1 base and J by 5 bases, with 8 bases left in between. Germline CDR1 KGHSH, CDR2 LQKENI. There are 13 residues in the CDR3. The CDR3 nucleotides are TGTGCCAGCTCACCACAGGGAGGGACTGAAGCTTTCTTT. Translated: CASSPQGGTEAFF.

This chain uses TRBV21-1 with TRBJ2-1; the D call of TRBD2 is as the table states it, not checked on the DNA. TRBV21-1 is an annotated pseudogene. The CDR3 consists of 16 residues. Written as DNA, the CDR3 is TGTGCCAGCAGCAAAGGAAGGGCGCGGGAGGCGAATGAGCAGTTCTTC. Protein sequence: CASSKGRAREANEQFF.

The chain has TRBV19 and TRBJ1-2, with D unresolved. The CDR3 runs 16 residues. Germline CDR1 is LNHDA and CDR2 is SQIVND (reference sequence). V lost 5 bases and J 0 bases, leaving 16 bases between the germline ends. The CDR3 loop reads CASSPLQIPSNYGYTF. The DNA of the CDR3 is TGTGCCAGTAGTCCCCTACAGATACCATCTAACTATGGCTACACCTTC.

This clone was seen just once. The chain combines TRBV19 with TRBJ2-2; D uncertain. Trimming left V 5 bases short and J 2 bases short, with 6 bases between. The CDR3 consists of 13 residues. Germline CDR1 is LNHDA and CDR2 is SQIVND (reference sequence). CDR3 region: CASSPHNTGELFF. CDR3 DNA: TGTGCCAGTAGTCCGCACAACACCGGGGAGCTGTTTTTT.

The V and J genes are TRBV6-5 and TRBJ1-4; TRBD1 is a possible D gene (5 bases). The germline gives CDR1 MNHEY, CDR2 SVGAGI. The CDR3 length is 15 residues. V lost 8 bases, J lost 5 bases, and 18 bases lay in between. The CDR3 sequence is CASRSTGTGNEKLFF. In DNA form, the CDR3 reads TGTGCCAGCCGCAGTACCGGGACGGGAAATGAAAAACTGTTTTTT.

CDR3: CASSPYEGLAGGGADTQYF. The CDR3 DNA reads TGTGCCAGCAGTCCGTATGAGGGACTAGCGGGGGGAGGCGCAGATACGCAGTATTTT. V usage is TRBV28 and J usage is TRBJ2-3; 15 positions agree with TRBD2. The CDR3 is made up of 19 amino acids. Looked up from germline, CDR1 is MDHEN and CDR2 is SYDVKM. The trim removed 5 bases at V and 4 bases at J, leaving 13 bases unmatched.

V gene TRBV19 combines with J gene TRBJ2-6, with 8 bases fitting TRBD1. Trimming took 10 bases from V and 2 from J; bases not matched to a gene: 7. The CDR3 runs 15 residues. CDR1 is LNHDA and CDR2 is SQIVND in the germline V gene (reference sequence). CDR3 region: CATGQGMPGANVLTF. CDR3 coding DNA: TGTGCCACCGGACAGGGAATGCCTGGGGCCAACGTCCTGACTTTC.

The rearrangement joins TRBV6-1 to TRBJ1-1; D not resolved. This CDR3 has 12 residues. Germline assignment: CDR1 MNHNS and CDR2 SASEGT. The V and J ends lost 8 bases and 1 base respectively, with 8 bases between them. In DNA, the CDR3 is TGTGCCAGCCTACACCAGAACACTGAAGCTTTCTTT. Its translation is CASLHQNTEAFF.

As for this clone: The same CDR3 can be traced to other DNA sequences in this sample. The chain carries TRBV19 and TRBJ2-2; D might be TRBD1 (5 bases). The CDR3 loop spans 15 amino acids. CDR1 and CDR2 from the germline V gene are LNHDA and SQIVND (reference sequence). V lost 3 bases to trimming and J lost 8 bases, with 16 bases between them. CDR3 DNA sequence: TGTGCCAGTAGTATTAAGGGCAGGGCACCTGGGGAGCTGTTTTTT. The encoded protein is CASSIKGRAPGELFF.

The DNA of the CDR3 is TGTGCCAGCAGTCGTGAGGTGGGTAGCAATCAGCCCCAGCATTTT. Protein sequence: CASSREVGSNQPQHF. The V and J genes are TRBV5-8 and TRBJ1-5; D ambiguous. CDR1 SGHTS and CDR2 YDEGEE come from the germline V gene. The CDR3 loop spans 15 amino acids. Trimming took 5 bases from V and 0 from J, leaving 12 bases between them.

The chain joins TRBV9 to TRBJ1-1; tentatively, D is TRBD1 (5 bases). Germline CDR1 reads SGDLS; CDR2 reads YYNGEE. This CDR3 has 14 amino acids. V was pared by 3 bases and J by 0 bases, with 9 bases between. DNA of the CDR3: TGTGCCAGCAGCGAGGGGCATTTGAACACTGAAGCTTTCTTT. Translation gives CASSEGHLNTEAFF.

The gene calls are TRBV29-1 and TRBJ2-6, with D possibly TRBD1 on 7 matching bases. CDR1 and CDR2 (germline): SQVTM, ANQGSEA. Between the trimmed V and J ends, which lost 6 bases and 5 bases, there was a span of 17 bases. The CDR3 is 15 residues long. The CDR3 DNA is TGCAGCGTGTCGGGGGACAGAGATAGGGCCAACGTCCTGACTTTC. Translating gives CSVSGDRDRANVLTF.

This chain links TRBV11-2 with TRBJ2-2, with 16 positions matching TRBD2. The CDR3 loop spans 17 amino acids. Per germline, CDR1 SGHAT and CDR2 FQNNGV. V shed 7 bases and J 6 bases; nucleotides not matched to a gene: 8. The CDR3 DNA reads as TGTGCCAGCACCCCGCGGGGGACTAGCGGGGGGGCCGGGGAGCTGTTTTTT. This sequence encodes CASTPRGTSGGAGELFF.